Listed here are 10 T cell receptor beta chains from one sample, sequenced in a study of human T cells and chemical hapten exposure. TCRdb re-called the RACE reads through MiXCR, storing one row per CDR3 protein. This sample has about 260,000 distinct CDR3 sequences, with about 8.6% found just once. Time point meaning: pre-sensitization, week 0. As for treatment: therapeutic diphenylcyclopropenone sensitization with weekly scalp DPC. Sample: whole blood, taken in connection with sensitization to the hapten diphenylcyclopropenone (DPC). The receptors derive from a woman between 40 and 50 years old with alopecia areata. Some clones in this sample may be carry-over from other donors' samples.

This clonotype was picked up a small number of times. The chain carries TRBV7-8 and TRBJ1-4; D gene unclear. V gave up 0 bases and J gave up 6 bases, with 11 bases separating them. The CDR3 is made up of 15 amino acids. In germline, CDR1 is SGHVS, CDR2 FQNEAQ. The CDR3 DNA is TGTGCCAGCAGCTTAGCCTCCGGCGGGGATGAAAAACTGTTTTTT. It translates to CASSLASGGDEKLFF.

This clonotype has just a few counts. The chain uses TRBV5-4 and TRBJ2-5; the D is unclear. The V and J ends lost 2 bases and 4 bases respectively, with 9 bases between them. Germline values: CDR1 SGHNT, CDR2 YYREEE (reference sequence). This CDR3 region has 13 residues. The CDR3 sequence: CASSFEVLETQYF. The CDR3 region has the DNA TGTGCCAGCAGCTTTGAGGTTTTAGAGACCCAGTACTTC.

The chain links TRBV12-3 or TRBV12-4 to TRBJ2-7; 7 positions agree with TRBD1. V was pared by 4 bases and J by 6 bases, with 6 bases of the junction left unmatched. The CDR3 contains 13 residues. The CDR3: CASSSTGVREQYF. CDR3 DNA: TGTGCCAGCAGTTCCACAGGGGTTCGCGAGCAGTACTTC.

The rearrangement joins TRBV27 to TRBJ2-1; 15 bases match TRBD2. The CDR3 is 18 amino acids. J gave up 5 bases and V 6 bases, and 11 bases lay outside the gene matches. Germline V gene sequence: CDR1 MNHEY, CDR2 SMNVEV (reference sequence). The CDR3 loop is CASRGLAGGHRTNNEQFF. The DNA for the CDR3 is TGTGCCAGCAGGGGACTAGCGGGAGGCCACAGAACCAACAATGAGCAGTTCTTC.

This clonotype has at least ten counts. V usage is TRBV28 and J usage is TRBJ2-2; D call uncertain. Germline V gene data show CDR1 as MDHEN and CDR2 as SYDVKM. V was trimmed by 8 bases and J by 1 base, leaving 14 bases between them. There are 15 residues in the CDR3. The CDR3 region has the DNA TGTGCCAGCGCACCCGGGCCGATGAACACCGGGGAGCTGTTTTTT. This translates into CASAPGPMNTGELFF.

This clonotype was counted only a few times. V gene TRBV4-2 combines with J gene TRBJ2-5, with a weak D call TRBD2 (6 bases). The CDR3 has 16 residues. Germline values: CDR1 LGHNA, CDR2 YNFKEQ. V was shortened by 2 bases and J by 5 bases, with 18 bases between the two germline ends. The CDR3 loop reads CASSQTTGTWRETQYF. The DNA for the CDR3 is TGTGCCAGCAGCCAAACTACCGGGACTTGGCGGGAGACCCAGTACTTC.

This clonotype was picked up many times. The rearrangement uses TRBV6-5 and TRBJ2-2; D gene ambiguous. The CDR3 extends over 15 amino acids. Per germline, CDR1 MNHEY and CDR2 SVGAGI. V dropped 4 bases and J dropped 1 base, with 10 bases sitting between them. The CDR3 is CASSLARWNTGELFF. CDR3 sequence (DNA): TGTGCCAGCAGTTTGGCCAGGTGGAACACCGGGGAGCTGTTTTTT.

The chain employs TRBV12-3 or TRBV12-4 and TRBJ2-7, with TRBD2 matching 10 bases. V was clipped by 4 bases and J by 4 bases; unmatched bases: 10. CDR3 size: 16 residues. CDR3 protein: CASSYRPGLAKYEQYF. CDR3 coding DNA: TGTGCCAGCAGTTACCGACCGGGACTAGCGAAGTACGAGCAGTACTTC.

The rearrangement links TRBV5-1 to TRBJ2-1, with 8 bases aligning to TRBD1. CDR3 length: 11 residues. Germline values: CDR1 SGHRS, CDR2 YFSETQ. J lost 9 bases, V lost 4 bases, and 0 bases had no gene match. CDR3 nucleotides: TGCGCCAGCAGCGGACAGGGTGAGCAGTTCTTC. It translates to CASSGQGEQFF.

The rearrangement joins TRBV5-1 to TRBJ2-1; D gene ambiguous. CDR1 SGHRS and CDR2 YFSETQ come from the germline V gene. This CDR3 is 14 amino acids long. V was cut by 4 bases and J by 3 bases, with 11 bases left in between. CDR3 sequence reads: CASSLDTYYNEQFF. In DNA, the CDR3 is TGCGCCAGCAGCCTAGACACATACTACAATGAGCAGTTCTTC. The full variable domain, rest sourced from reference TRBV5-1 and TRBJ2-1, is KAGVTQTPRYLIKTRGQQVTLSCSPISGHRSVSWYQQTPGQGLQFLFEYFSETQRNKGNFPGRFSGRQFSNSRSEMNVSTLELGDSALYLCASSLDTYYNEQFFGPGTRLTVL.